The clone carrying this T cell receptor beta chain was observed at least ten times. Its matching antigen is unknown. The data are from a study of CD8 T cells in ankylosing spondylitis. Study conclusions and caveats: Significantly higher representation of disease-linked clones was reported for matched ankylosing spondylitis synovial fluid.

This CDR3 spans 16 amino acids. Trimming took 3 bases from V and 3 from J; bases not matched to a gene: 8. Germline-derived CDR1 and CDR2 are DFQATT and SNEGSKA (reference sequence). MiXCR, run by TCRdb on the 5' RACE reads, gives a single entry per CDR3 protein. This sample has 150,000 to 200,000 distinct CDR3 sequences, with around 18% found just once. Sequences were obtained from blood, either unsorted or a sorted T cell fraction (not recorded which). The clonotype originates from a male donor with ankylosing spondylitis or in good health (not recorded which). The chain uses TRBV20-1 and TRBJ2-1, with 10 bases fitting TRBD2. CDR3 sequence: CSASPASGSNYNEQFF. Here the CDR3 DNA reads TGCAGTGCTAGCCCAGCTAGCGGGAGTAACTACAATGAGCAGTTCTTC.